The 5 T cell receptor beta chains in this list originate from one sample, sequenced in a study of blood T cell repertoires in COVID-19. Profiled with immunoSEQ multiplex PCR; TCRdb holds only in-frame clones, not every one. There are some 400,000 clones in the sample; 87% occur only once, and 8% to 13% lies in the top ten. Sequencing was carried out using peripheral blood. The source is a woman aged 25-40 years with COVID-19, enrolled during active disease.

This rearrangement joins TRBV19 to TRBJ1-1, with 7 bases lining up with TRBD1. The CDR3 has 15 amino acids. The trim removed 4 bases at V and 5 bases at J, leaving 10 bases unmatched. Looked up from germline, CDR1 is LNHDA and CDR2 is SQIVND (reference sequence). DNA of the CDR3: TGTGCCAGTAGTACTCTCCAGGGGGACGAAACTGAAGCTTTCTTT. Residues: CASSTLQGDETEAFF.

This clone is a singleton in its sample. The chain joins TRBV30 to TRBJ2-3; perhaps TRBD1 as D (6 bases). Germline V gives CDR1 GTSNPN, CDR2 SVGIG (reference sequence). This CDR3 has 15 residues. Trimming removed 1 base at V and 4 bases at J, with 15 bases between. The CDR3 sequence is CAWSATGLFSDTQYF. CDR3 coding DNA: TGTGCCTGGAGTGCCACAGGGTTGTTCTCAGATACGCAGTATTTT.

The chain couples TRBV9 to TRBJ2-1, with 11 bases that match TRBD2. This CDR3 is built from 19 residues. V shed 0 bases, J shed 7 bases, and the junction held 15 bases outside the gene matches. CDR1 is SGDLS and CDR2 is YYNGEE in the germline V gene. In nucleotides, the CDR3 is TGTGCCAGCAGCGTAGCCGGGACTAGCGGAGGGGGGCCGTCAAATGAGCAGTTCTTC. Its translation is CASSVAGTSGGGPSNEQFF.

The CDR3 region has the DNA TGTGCCAGCAGGACGGGACAGGGATACGAGCAGTACTTC. This codes for CASRTGQGYEQYF. This sequence joins TRBV28 and TRBJ2-7, with 9 bases fitting TRBD1. V shed 6 bases and J 4 bases; nucleotides not matched to a gene: 4. From germline, CDR1 is MDHEN and CDR2 SYDVKM. The CDR3 spans 13 residues. Filled out from reference TRBV28 and TRBJ2-7, the complete variable domain reads DVKVTQSSRYLVKRTGEKVFLECVQDMDHENMFWYRQDPGLGLRLIYFSYDVKMKEKGDIPEGYSVSREKKERFSLILESASTNQTSMYLCASRTGQGYEQYFGPGTRLTVT.

The gene calls are TRBV5-1 and TRBJ2-7, with TRBD1 matching 9 bases. V was pared by 6 bases and J by 1 base, with 8 bases of the junction left unmatched. CDR1 is SGHRS and CDR2 is YFSETQ in the germline V gene. There are 15 residues in the CDR3. The CDR3 here is CASTTGQGPSYEQYF. DNA of the CDR3: TGCGCCAGCACCACGGGACAGGGACCATCCTACGAGCAGTACTTC.